This T cell receptor (beta chain) was identified during a study of cytotoxic CD8 clonotypes in ibrutinib-treated CLL. Generated by immunoSEQ multiplex PCR, the TCRdb table keeps only in-frame clones and is missing some. The sample has just over 200,000 clones, 79% seen once. This receptor was taken from a human donor with chronic lymphocytic leukemia. Sequencing used PBMCs, obtained after 12 months of ibrutinib treatment.

CDR3 in amino acids: CASNKPGQGTTNEKLFF. As DNA, the CDR3 is TGTGCCAGTAACAAACCGGGACAGGGAACAACTAATGAAAAACTGTTTTTT. This chain uses TRBV19 with TRBJ1-4, with 9 bases identical to TRBD1. Trimming took 7 bases from V and 0 from J; bases not matched to a gene: 9. CDR1 and CDR2 from the germline V gene are LNHDA and SQIVND (reference sequence). The CDR3 runs 17 residues. The variable domain in full, completed from reference TRBV19 and TRBJ1-4, reads DGGITQSPKYLFRKEGQNVTLSCEQNLNHDAMYWYRQDPGQGLRLIYYSQIVNDFQKGDIAEGYSVSREKKESFPLTVTSAQKNPTAFYLCASNKPGQGTTNEKLFFGSGTQLSVL.